These 26 T cell receptor beta chains originate from one sample sequenced in a study of OX40 agonist ivuxolimab in advanced cancers. Sequencing used immunoSEQ multiplex PCR; TCRdb keeps in-frame clones, though not all of them. The table records about 6,300 clones, 70% of them present only once. The sample consisted of CD4+ or CD8+ T cells sorted from blood, taken in a trial of the OX40 agonist ivuxolimab. These receptors were collected from an adult with an advanced solid tumor such as melanoma, head and neck, liver or kidney cancer.

The chain is built from TRBV7-9 and TRBJ2-7; D is ambiguous. The V end was cut by 5 bases, the J end by 5 bases, with 7 bases between. CDR3 size: 11 residues. Germline V gene sequence: CDR1 SEHNR, CDR2 FQNEAQ (reference sequence). The chain's CDR3 is CASSLDNEQYF. CDR3 coding DNA: TGTGCCAGCAGCCTAGACAACGAGCAGTACTTC.

The chain is built from TRBV7-8 and TRBJ1-6, with 7 bases lining up with TRBD1. The V gene end was trimmed by 5 bases and the J gene end by 9 bases; junction bases not matched to a gene: 10. Germline-derived CDR1 and CDR2 are SGHVS and FQNEAQ. The CDR3 spans 15 residues. This chain's CDR3 is CASSVNRGGTSPLHF. CDR3 coding DNA: TGTGCCAGCAGCGTAAACAGGGGTGGAACTTCACCCCTCCACTTT.

The chain employs TRBV2 and TRBJ2-3; the match to TRBD1 covers 9 bases. Trimming at V came to 7 bases and at J to 2 bases, leaving 7 bases not matched to a gene. The CDR3 consists of 15 residues. Germline CDR1 and CDR2: SNHLY and FYNNEI. CDR3 sequence reads: CASTIRDRDTDTQYF. The CDR3 coding sequence is TGTGCCAGCACTATCCGGGACAGGGACACAGATACGCAGTATTTT.

The chain combines TRBV28 with TRBJ1-5; TRBD1 might be the D (5 bases). This CDR3 region has 15 residues. Trimming shortened V by 6 bases and J by 1 base, and 13 bases separated the two germline ends. Germline CDR1 and CDR2: MDHEN and SYDVKM. CDR3 bases: TGTGCCAGCAGCCCCTGGGGCGGCAGCAATCAGCCCCAGCATTTT. It yields the protein CASSPWGGSNQPQHF. The full variable domain, completed using reference TRBV28 and TRBJ1-5, is DVKVTQSSRYLVKRTGEKVFLECVQDMDHENMFWYRQDPGLGLRLIYFSYDVKMKEKGDIPEGYSVSREKKERFSLILESASTNQTSMYLCASSPWGGSNQPQHFGDGTRLSIL.

The chain recombines TRBV6-5 with TRBJ1-2, with unresolved D. The germline V gene encodes CDR1 MNHEY and CDR2 SVGAGI. V dropped 4 bases and J dropped 8 bases, with 14 bases sitting between them. The CDR3 runs 13 residues. Here the CDR3 reads CASSLAGAIGYTF. In DNA form, the CDR3 reads TGTGCCAGCAGTTTAGCTGGCGCGATAGGCTACACCTTC.

Here the CDR3 DNA reads TGTGCCAGCAGCTCCCACCCGGGGAGTGAGCAGTTCTTC. Translating it yields CASSSHPGSEQFF. This chain joins TRBV7-3 and TRBJ2-1; D perhaps matches TRBD2 (5 bases). V gave up 4 bases and J gave up 9 bases, with 13 bases separating them. Germline-derived CDR1 and CDR2 are SGHTA and FQGTGA. The CDR3 sequence is 13 residues long. The complete variable domain, with remaining parts taken from reference TRBV7-3 and TRBJ2-1, reads GAGVSQTPSNKVTEKGKYVELRCDPISGHTALYWYRQSLGQGPEFLIYFQGTGAADDSGLPNDRFFAVRPEGSVSTLKIQRTERGDSAVYLCASSSHPGSEQFFGPGTRLTVL.

The rearrangement links TRBV30 to TRBJ2-7; a possible D gene is TRBD2 (7 bases). Trimming took 3 bases from V and 6 from J, leaving 21 bases between them. Germline V lookup: CDR1 GTSNPN, CDR2 SVGIG (reference sequence). The CDR3 is 15 residues long. For the CDR3, the DNA is TGTGCCTGGAGCGCGTCGCGGGGGAGGGGGTTCGAGCAGTACTTC. It translates to CAWSASRGRGFEQYF.

The chain joins TRBV14 to TRBJ2-1; 8 bases line up with TRBD2. After removal of 3 bases from V and 7 bases from J, the junction contained 5 bases not matched to a gene. The CDR3 sequence is 14 residues long. Germline CDR1 reads SGHDN; CDR2 reads FVKESK. This CDR3 is CASSHSRLANEQFF. The CDR3 DNA is TGTGCCAGCAGCCATTCCAGACTAGCGAATGAGCAGTTCTTC.

CDR3 nucleotides: TGCGCCAGCAGTCTAACCTGGACTGGGGAGCTGTTTTTT. Translating gives CASSLTWTGELFF. This chain connects TRBV10-1 to TRBJ2-2, with D perhaps TRBD2 (5 bases). V was clipped by 5 bases and J by 8 bases, with 12 bases between them. This CDR3 has 13 amino acids. The germline CDR1 and CDR2 sequences are WNHNN and SYGVQD (reference sequence).

In this sample, this clone is medium-sized. The genes are TRBV28 and TRBJ1-2; TRBD1 matches at 7 bases. Germline V gives CDR1 MDHEN, CDR2 SYDVKM. The CDR3 is 15 amino acids. V shed 6 bases, J shed 2 bases, and the junction held 9 bases outside the gene matches. CDR3 residues: CASRMTGRANYGYTF. The CDR3 nucleotides are TGTGCCAGCAGGATGACAGGGAGAGCCAACTATGGCTACACCTTC.

This chain connects TRBV7-9 to TRBJ2-7; D gene unclear. From germline, CDR1 is SEHNR and CDR2 FQNEAQ (reference sequence). The CDR3 contains 12 residues. V was clipped by 1 base and J by 2 bases, with 3 bases between them. DNA of the CDR3: TGTGCCAGCAGCTTAGTAGCCTACGAGCAGTACTTC. It translates to CASSLVAYEQYF.

The sample holds a few counts of this clone. The chain carries TRBV6-6 and TRBJ2-7; D is tentatively TRBD1 or TRBD2 (5 bases each). V was trimmed by 2 bases and J by 1 base, leaving 9 bases between them. CDR1 is MNHNY and CDR2 is SVGAGI in the germline V gene (reference sequence). This CDR3 is built from 14 residues. In DNA form, the CDR3 reads TGTGCCAGCAGTTACGGGGGAGAGTCCTACGAGCAGTACTTC. It yields the protein CASSYGGESYEQYF.

This rearrangement joins TRBV11-2 to TRBJ2-5; D is possibly TRBD1 (6 bases). V lost 3 bases and J lost 0, with 11 bases in between. The V gene's germline CDR1 is SGHAT and CDR2 FQNNGV. The CDR3 has 15 residues. CDR3 DNA: TGTGCCAGCAGCTTTGGGACAACGTACCAAGAGACCCAGTACTTC. It codes for CASSFGTTYQETQYF. Looking up the rest from reference TRBV11-2 and TRBJ2-5 gives the full variable domain: EAGVAQSPRYKIIEKRQSVAFWCNPISGHATLYWYQQILGQGPKLLIQFQNNGVVDDSQLPKDRFSAERLKGVDSTLKIQPAKLEDSAVYLCASSFGTTYQETQYFGPGTRLLVL.

V is TRBV27 and J is TRBJ2-7; 7 bases are shared with TRBD2. The germline CDR1 and CDR2 sequences are MNHEY and SMNVEV (reference sequence). The CDR3 covers 15 residues. J was trimmed by 5 bases and V by 2 bases; bases with no gene match: 9. CDR3 loop: CASSLAPSGKDEQYF. In nucleotides, the CDR3 is TGTGCCAGCAGTTTAGCACCTAGCGGCAAAGACGAGCAGTACTTC.

The V call is TRBV19, the J call TRBJ1-5; a weak D match, TRBD1 (5 bases). There are 16 residues in the CDR3. Germline V gives CDR1 LNHDA, CDR2 SQIVND (reference sequence). V lost 4 bases and J lost 1, with 14 bases in between. The CDR3 sequence: CASSTPPGGSNQPQHF. CDR3 in DNA: TGTGCCAGTAGTACCCCCCCCGGGGGGAGCAATCAGCCCCAGCATTTT.

The rearrangement links TRBV9 to TRBJ2-1; possibly TRBD1 or TRBD2 for D (6 bases each). The CDR3 is 16 amino acids. V was pared by 4 bases and J by 8 bases, with 22 bases between. The V gene's germline CDR1 is SGDLS and CDR2 YYNGEE. The CDR3 region is CASSPRFSGGGHEQFF. CDR3 bases: TGTGCCAGCAGCCCCCGTTTTAGCGGAGGGGGTCATGAGCAGTTCTTC.

This chain links TRBV10-3 with TRBJ1-2; 10 bases fit TRBD1. The CDR3 extends over 13 amino acids. V was clipped by 6 bases and J by 6 bases; unmatched bases: 4. CDR1 and CDR2 (germline): ENHRY, SYGVKD. CDR3 DNA: TGTGCCATCAGCCAGGACAGGGGGAATGGCTACACCTTC. This codes for CAISQDRGNGYTF.

The chain employs TRBV27 and TRBJ2-2; D might be TRBD2 (6 bases). Germline lookup yields CDR1 MNHEY and CDR2 SMNVEV (reference sequence). This CDR3 region has 15 residues. Trimming cost V 3 bases and J 4 bases, with 12 bases left between them. CDR3 coding DNA: TGTGCCAGCAGTTTTATCGGGGGTGCCACCGGGGAGCTGTTTTTT. Residues: CASSFIGGATGELFF.

The V call is TRBV11-2, the J call TRBJ2-5; D unresolved. CDR3 length equals 13 residues. CDR1 is SGHAT and CDR2 is FQNNGV in the germline V gene. Trimming took 2 bases from V and 5 from J, leaving 9 bases between them. In DNA form, the CDR3 reads TGTGCCAGCAGCTTATATTCTCTGGAGACCCAGTACTTC. This encodes CASSLYSLETQYF.

This clone came up once. The gene calls are TRBV6-4 and TRBJ2-2; tentatively, D is TRBD1 (6 bases). Trimming left V 4 bases short and J 2 bases short, with 11 bases between. CDR3 length equals 15 residues. Looked up from germline, CDR1 is MRHNA and CDR2 is SNTAGT. As DNA, the CDR3 is TGTGCCAGCAGTGTAGGGGGTCACAACACCGGGGAGCTGTTTTTT. Encoded protein: CASSVGGHNTGELFF.

The table lists this clone with a few counts. The chain joins TRBV4-3 to TRBJ1-3; 7 bases fit TRBD1. Trimming removed 0 bases from V and 3 bases from J; junction bases left unmatched: 5. Germline CDR1 reads LGHNA; CDR2 reads YSLEER. The CDR3 is made up of 16 amino acids. The CDR3 nucleotides read TGCGCCAGCAGCCAAGATAATCGACAGGGTGGAAACACCATATATTTT. Translated, it gives CASSQDNRQGGNTIYF.

This rearrangement joins TRBV27 to TRBJ2-6; the D gene is possibly TRBD1 (7 bases). V shed 8 bases and J shed 0 bases, with 14 bases lying between them. Per germline, CDR1 MNHEY and CDR2 SMNVEV (reference sequence). The CDR3 spans 16 residues. CDR3 loop: CASATGRLSGANVLTF. The CDR3 coding sequence is TGTGCCAGCGCGACAGGGAGGCTCTCTGGGGCCAACGTCCTGACTTTC.

The chain has TRBV30 and TRBJ2-5, with no clear D. The CDR3 runs 11 residues. Germline V gene lookup returns CDR1 GTSNPN and CDR2 SVGIG (reference sequence). V was cut by 0 bases and J by 5 bases, with 4 bases left in between. Here the CDR3 DNA reads TGTGCCTGGAGTGTACAGGAGACCCAGTACTTC. Translated, it gives CAWSVQETQYF.

The gene calls are TRBV4-2 and TRBJ2-1, with 16 bases fitting TRBD2. CDR1 and CDR2 (germline): LGHNA, YNFKEQ. This CDR3 spans 16 amino acids. The J segment lost 8 bases and the V segment lost 3 bases, leaving 4 bases of the junction unmatched. The CDR3 region is CASSQEGLAGGDEQFF. CDR3 nucleotide sequence: TGTGCCAGCAGCCAGGAGGGACTAGCGGGAGGGGATGAGCAGTTCTTC.

As to this clone: An end of the junction does not agree with germline; a read error may underlie this. The rearrangement links TRBV29-1 to TRBJ2-7; 9 bases are a match to TRBD2. Per germline, CDR1 SQVTM and CDR2 ANQGSEA. The CDR3 is 14 amino acids. This CDR3 is CSVEGRLAGNEQYF. CDR3 in DNA: TGCAGCGTCGAAGGGCGTCTAGCGGGAAACGAGCAGTACTTC.

The rearrangement joins TRBV6-6 to TRBJ2-2, with D possibly matching TRBD1 (6 bases). Germline CDR1 reads MNHNY; CDR2 reads SVGAGI (reference sequence). The CDR3 extends over 13 amino acids. Trimming removed 4 bases from V and 7 bases from J, with 10 bases in between. In DNA form, the CDR3 reads TGTGCCAGCAGTTTAATACAGGGCGGGGAGCTGTTTTTT. This translates into CASSLIQGGELFF.